This TCR beta chain was profiled in a study of PD-1 blockade in classical Hodgkin lymphoma. All patients relapsed after autologous stem cell transplantation, and brentuximab vedotin exposure varied. This table comes from immunoSEQ multiplex PCR, and its TCRdb copy is limited to in-frame clones, with some not included. The sample has fewer than 25,000 clones, more than 80% seen once; the top ten hold about 7.8%. Germline assignment: CDR1 SGHTS and CDR2 YDEGEE. The CDR3 runs to 13 residues. The V gene is TRBV5-8, the J gene TRBJ2-5; 7 bases align to TRBD2. The end of the DNA fits TRBJ2-7 better, so the J call may be wrong. The clonotype originates from a human donor with classical Hodgkin lymphoma. This material consisted of peripheral blood mononuclear cells (PBMCs), taken before the second cycle of nivolumab. Here the CDR3 reads CASTWEGSYEQYF. CDR3 DNA sequence: TGTGCCAGCACCTGGGAGGGCTCCTACGAGCAGTACTTC.